A few counts support the clone carrying this TCR beta chain. The antigen remains unidentified. The CDR3 contains 14 residues. Per the germline V gene, CDR1 is MNHEY and CDR2 is SVGAGI. V shed 6 bases and J 5 bases; nucleotides not matched to a gene: 9. The sample originates from a study of cytomegalovirus exposure and HLA in healthy donors. General study results and limits: For most TCR beta V segments, an earlier analysis put the productive rate at about 90% or about 30% of the time.

The PCR contained 60 Vbeta and 13 Jbeta primers. Method: immunoSEQ multiplex PCR; TCRdb's copy keeps in-frame clones and lacks some. Of 90,000 to 130,000 clones listed, 70% to 90% are singletons. The sequence was obtained from a man aged 35 to 55 in good health and CMV-seronegative. The sample comprised PBMCs. This rearrangement joins TRBV6-5 to TRBJ1-2; 7 positions match TRBD1. In nucleotides, the CDR3 is TGTGCCAGCAGCCGCACGGGACAGAGTTATGGCTACACCTTC. This codes for CASSRTGQSYGYTF.